One T cell receptor (beta chain) is described in this entry. Its antigen is not known. This record belongs to a study of radiotherapy plus CTLA-4 blockade in lung cancer. Study-wide points: Clones derived from tumor TCRs expanded in blood after radiotherapy plus ipilimumab.

TCRdb keeps only in-frame clones here, not all; method: immunoSEQ multiplex PCR. Here the sample spans roughly 44,000 clones, roughly three quarters being singletons. Sequencing used peripheral blood, obtained from a patient treated with radiotherapy plus ipilimumab. This clonotype was sampled from a human donor with non-small cell lung cancer who had stable disease on radiotherapy plus ipilimumab.

The CDR3: CASSLVGGRYGYTF. CDR3 in DNA: TGTGCCAGCAGTTTAGTAGGCGGGCGCTATGGCTACACCTTC. This chain uses TRBV6-4 with TRBJ1-2; D ambiguous. The V end was cut by 5 bases, the J end by 4 bases, with 14 bases between. The germline gives CDR1 MRHNA, CDR2 SNTAGT. The CDR3 contains 14 residues.